This T cell receptor beta chain was recovered during a study of Graves' ophthalmopathy and Graves' hyperthyroidism. Regarding the study as a whole: Its predictions of ophthalmopathy progression gave the model 70.59% sensitivity and 72.22% specificity.

Remarks on this clonotype: No antigen is known for it.

Orbital computed tomography, thyroid ultrasound, TRAb, serum thyroxine and clinical symptoms formed the basis of diagnosis. A volume of 10 ml of fresh peripheral blood supplied the PBMCs. The CDR3 length is 14 residues. Germline V lookup: CDR1 MDHEN, CDR2 SYDVKM. V lost 4 bases and J 1 base, leaving 11 bases between the germline ends. The authors amplified TCR beta CDR3 regions from RNA transcripts. The first round was an RT-PCR with HTBI primers, and the second round was a multiplex PCR. Each CDR3 protein gets one entry after TCRdb re-called the multiplex PCR reads with MiXCR. The sample comprises 650,000 to 900,000 distinct CDR3 sequences, 35% to 50% of which are singletons, and 44% rests with the top ten.

The chain joins TRBV28 to TRBJ2-7; D is uncertain. The TCR originated in an adult man with Graves' ophthalmopathy. Sequences were obtained from peripheral blood. CDR3 amino acids: CASSSSYFSYEQYF. CDR3 nucleotides: TGTGCCAGCAGTTCGTCATATTTTTCCTACGAGCAGTACTTC.